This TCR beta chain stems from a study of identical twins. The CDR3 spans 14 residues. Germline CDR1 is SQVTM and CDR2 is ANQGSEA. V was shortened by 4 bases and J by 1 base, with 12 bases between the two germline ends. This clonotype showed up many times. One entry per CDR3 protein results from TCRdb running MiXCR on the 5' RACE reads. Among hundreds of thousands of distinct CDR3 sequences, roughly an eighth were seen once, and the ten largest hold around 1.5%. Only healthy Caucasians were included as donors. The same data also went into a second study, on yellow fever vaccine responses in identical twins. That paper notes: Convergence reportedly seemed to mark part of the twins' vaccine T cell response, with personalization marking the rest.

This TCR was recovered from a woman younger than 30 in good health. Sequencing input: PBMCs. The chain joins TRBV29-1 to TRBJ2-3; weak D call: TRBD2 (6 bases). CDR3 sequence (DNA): TGCAGCGTTGTCGGCGGGAAGGGCACAGATACGCAGTATTTT. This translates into CSVVGGKGTDTQYF.